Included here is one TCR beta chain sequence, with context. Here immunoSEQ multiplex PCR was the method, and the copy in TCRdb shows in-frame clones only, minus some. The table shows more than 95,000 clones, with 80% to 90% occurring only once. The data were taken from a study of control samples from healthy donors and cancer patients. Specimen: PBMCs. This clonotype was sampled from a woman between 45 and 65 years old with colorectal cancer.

CDR3 DNA sequence: TGTGCCAGCACCTCAGGGGGCGCTGGGGCCAACGTCCTGACTTTC. Its protein product is CASTSGGAGANVLTF. This chain connects TRBV3-1 (or the pseudogene TRBV3-2) to TRBJ2-6, with 8 bases matching TRBD1. The length of the CDR3 is 15 residues. CDR1 is LGHDT and CDR2 is YNNKEL in the germline V gene (reference sequence). V dropped 7 bases and J dropped 2; count of bases not matched to a gene: 4.